This passage covers 8 T cell receptor beta chains from one sample sequenced in a study of Ad26.COV2.S vaccination and SARS-CoV-2 variants. The treatment was: approximately 18 received Ad26.COV2.S at low or high dose, single or two shots; a few received placebo; per-sample allocation not given. Samples analyzed were those drawn on day 63 after the first vaccine or placebo injection. The assay was immunoSEQ multiplex PCR, and TCRdb's table has in-frame clones only and misses some. The data show some 300,000 clones, 86% seen once. Material: peripheral blood, obtained in a trial of Ad26.COV2.S vaccine versus placebo. Receptor source: a person between 18 and 65 years old who received the Ad26.COV2.S COVID-19 vaccine or a placebo.

The chain combines TRBV9 with TRBJ1-2, with D maybe TRBD1 (6 bases). The CDR3 is 13 amino acids. Per the germline V gene, CDR1 is SGDLS and CDR2 is YYNGEE. V was pared by 0 bases and J by 9 bases, with 12 bases between. DNA of the CDR3: TGTGCCAGCAGCGTAGGATCAGGGGCGAGCTACACCTTC. It is translated as CASSVGSGASYTF.

V gene TRBV6-5 combines with J gene TRBJ2-2; D gene uncertain. V lost 5 bases and J lost 1, with 5 bases in between. CDR1 and CDR2 from the germline V gene are MNHEY and SVGAGI. CDR3 length: 13 residues. This chain's CDR3 is CASSKVNTGELFF. The CDR3 bases are TGTGCCAGCAGTAAGGTGAACACCGGGGAGCTGTTTTTT.

The chain links TRBV3-1 (or the pseudogene TRBV3-2) to TRBJ1-2, with 9 bases lining up with TRBD1. Trimming at V came to 1 base and at J to 1 base, leaving 1 base not matched to a gene. Germline CDR1 reads LGHDT; CDR2 reads YNNKEL (reference sequence). The CDR3 runs 15 residues. CDR3 in amino acids: CASSQADRGNYGYTF. The CDR3 coding sequence is TGTGCCAGCAGCCAAGCGGACAGGGGTAACTATGGCTACACCTTC.

The J gene is TRBJ2-3, the V gene TRBV7-9; 8 nucleotides line up with TRBD2. V lost 4 bases, J lost 1 base, and 16 bases stayed unmatched. This CDR3 has 19 residues. CDR1 and CDR2 from the germline V gene are SEHNR and FQNEAQ (reference sequence). CDR3 amino acids: CASSSPGRGRGVGTDTQYF. The CDR3 nucleotides read TGTGCCAGCAGCTCGCCCGGCAGAGGGCGGGGGGTAGGCACAGATACGCAGTATTTT.

The chain links TRBV2 to TRBJ2-5; D unclear. This CDR3 contains 11 residues. The germline V gene has CDR1 SNHLY and CDR2 FYNNEI. V dropped 4 bases and J dropped 3 bases, with 3 bases sitting between them. The CDR3 region has the DNA TGTGCCAGCAGTGGGAAAGAGACCCAGTACTTC. It specifies CASSGKETQYF.

The genes are TRBV18 and TRBJ2-3; 7 bases agree with TRBD2. Germline V lookup: CDR1 KGHSH, CDR2 LQKENI. The CDR3 covers 15 residues. V lost 8 bases, J lost 1 base, and 9 bases stayed unmatched. The CDR3 DNA reads as TGTGCCAGCCGACCTAGCGGTTTAGGCACAGATACGCAGTATTTT. Translation gives CASRPSGLGTDTQYF. The full variable domain, its missing parts supplied by reference TRBV18 and TRBJ2-3, is NAGVMQNPRHLVRRRGQEARLRCSPMKGHSHVYWYRQLPEEGLKFMVYLQKENIIDESGMPKERFSAEFPKEGPSILRIQQVVRGDSAAYFCASRPSGLGTDTQYFGPGTRLTVL.

The rearrangement uses TRBV5-1 and TRBJ1-4; TRBD1 aligns across 9 bases. J lost 7 bases, V lost 2 bases, and 3 bases had no gene match. Germline V gene sequence: CDR1 SGHRS, CDR2 YFSETQ. The CDR3 runs to 14 residues. The CDR3 region is CASSFGTGTEKLFF. DNA for the CDR3: TGCGCCAGCAGCTTTGGGACAGGGACTGAAAAACTGTTTTTT.

The CDR3: CASSQDPGEETQYF. The DNA of the CDR3 is TGTGCCAGCAGCCAAGACCCAGGGGAAGAGACCCAGTACTTC. The rearrangement joins TRBV3-1 (or the pseudogene TRBV3-2) to TRBJ2-5, with D perhaps matching TRBD1 (6 bases). V dropped 0 bases and J dropped 3 bases, with 8 bases sitting between them. The CDR3 has 14 amino acids. Germline lookup yields CDR1 LGHDT and CDR2 YNNKEL (reference sequence).